This T cell receptor beta chain was identified during a study of blood T cells in healthy people across ages. PCR was performed a second time for roughly 7 to 12 cycles using a sample-barcoded 5' primer and a J-beta primer mix. One entry per CDR3 protein results from TCRdb running MiXCR on the 5' RACE reads. The sample has 600,000 to 850,000 distinct CDR3 sequences, more than 20% seen once; the top ten hold 9.4%. This CDR3 comprises 16 residues. CDR1 and CDR2 (germline): KGHDR, SFDVKD. V was trimmed by 5 bases and J by 5 bases, leaving 20 bases between them. This clonotype was recorded a few times. Its cognate antigen is unknown. Study observations and caveats: Donors of long life had a larger count of naive CD4+ cells and greater diversity than aged donors.

This sample also appeared in a second study, on T cells of mothers and their children. Per that study: Donation came from a few healthy Caucasian mothers together with their six children. Slightly higher, non-significant overlap characterized related mother-child pairs relative to unrelated pairs. No persistent microchimeric T cell clones were detected at about 100 clones per million clonotypes sensitivity.

This receptor was taken from a boy between 10 and 17 years old in good health. This chain joins TRBV24-1 and TRBJ1-2; D not certain. The sequenced material came from blood. The CDR3 DNA follows: TGTGCCACCAGTGCGAGTGCCCGACAAGGAAGGTATGGCTACACCTTC. Translated, it gives CATSASARQGRYGYTF.